Listed here are 16 T cell receptor beta chains from one sample, sequenced in a study of control samples from healthy donors and cancer patients. Here immunoSEQ multiplex PCR was the method, and the copy in TCRdb shows in-frame clones only, minus some. The table has about 40,000 clones, about 90% seen once. The specimen sequenced was blood. Source of these receptors: a woman between 50 and 59 years old in good health.

The J gene is TRBJ2-2, the V gene TRBV11-2; D gene uncertain. The germline gives CDR1 SGHAT, CDR2 FQNNGV. Trimming cost V 6 bases and J 0 bases, with 11 bases left between them. This CDR3 region has 15 residues. CDR3 bases: TGTGCCAGCAGGTTGTCGGAAGCGAACACCGGGGAGCTGTTTTTT. Residues: CASRLSEANTGELFF. The variable domain in full, with the rest retrieved from reference TRBV11-2 and TRBJ2-2, is EAGVAQSPRYKIIEKRQSVAFWCNPISGHATLYWYQQILGQGPKLLIQFQNNGVVDDSQLPKDRFSAERLKGVDSTLKIQPAKLEDSAVYLCASRLSEANTGELFFGEGSRLTVL.

This clone was observed a single time. The chain employs TRBV7-2 and TRBJ1-6, with 7 bases fitting TRBD1. Germline-derived CDR1 and CDR2 are SGHTA and FQGNSA. V was clipped by 1 base and J by 4 bases; unmatched bases: 7. The CDR3 consists of 17 residues. CDR3 sequence reads: CASSLGGQRFYNSPLHF. CDR3 DNA: TGTGCCAGCAGCTTAGGGGGACAGCGATTTTATAATTCACCCCTCCACTTT.

This clone was observed a single time. The genes are TRBV7-2 and TRBJ2-3; maybe TRBD2 (6 bases). From germline, CDR1 is SGHTA and CDR2 FQGNSA. The V end lost 1 base, the J end lost 0 bases, and 11 bases lay between the germline ends. The CDR3 runs 16 residues. Here the CDR3 reads CASSLGRGPSTDTQYF. CDR3 nucleotide sequence: TGTGCCAGCAGCTTAGGGCGGGGACCAAGCACAGATACGCAGTATTTT.

The rearrangement uses TRBV7-3 and TRBJ2-7; possibly TRBD1 or TRBD2 for D (5 bases each). The CDR3 extends over 13 amino acids. The germline V and J ends were trimmed by 5 bases and 5 bases, with 13 bases remaining between them. Germline CDR1 is SGHTA and CDR2 is FQGTGA. This CDR3 reads CASSPVPGHEQYF. CDR3 coding DNA: TGTGCCAGCAGCCCAGTCCCGGGACACGAGCAGTACTTC.

This clone appeared a single time. The rearrangement joins TRBV29-1 to TRBJ1-2; the D is unclear. Germline V gene data show CDR1 as SQVTM and CDR2 as ANQGSEA. The CDR3 sequence is 12 residues long. V gave up 7 bases and J gave up 2 bases, with 11 bases separating them. CDR3 nucleotide sequence: TGCAGCGCCGAAGAGGGAAACTATGGCTACACCTTC. It encodes CSAEEGNYGYTF.

The chain is built from TRBV12-3 or TRBV12-4 and TRBJ2-7; D not resolved. The CDR3 spans 13 residues. Trimming cost V 3 bases and J 4 bases, with 10 bases left between them. The CDR3: CASSLSTLYEQYF. The CDR3 DNA follows: TGTGCCAGCAGTTTGAGTACTTTATACGAGCAGTACTTC.

This clone was detected only once. The V call is TRBV27, the J call TRBJ2-7; 10 bases line up with TRBD1. The J segment lost 4 bases and the V segment lost 6 bases, leaving 9 bases of the junction unmatched. The CDR3 is made up of 15 amino acids. CDR1 and CDR2 from the germline V gene are MNHEY and SMNVEV (reference sequence). The CDR3 sequence: CASRLKGTGAYEQYF. CDR3 coding DNA: TGTGCCAGCAGGTTAAAAGGGACAGGGGCTTACGAGCAGTACTTC.

V and J are TRBV18 and TRBJ2-7; possibly TRBD1 for D (6 bases). Germline V gives CDR1 KGHSH, CDR2 LQKENI. V dropped 0 bases and J dropped 5 bases, with 8 bases sitting between them. The CDR3 has 13 residues. In DNA form, the CDR3 reads TGTGCCAGCTCACCACCGGCAGGGGACGAGCAGTACTTC. It specifies CASSPPAGDEQYF. The entire variable domain, with the rest obtained from reference TRBV18 and TRBJ2-7, is as follows: NAGVMQNPRHLVRRRGQEARLRCSPMKGHSHVYWYRQLPEEGLKFMVYLQKENIIDESGMPKERFSAEFPKEGPSILRIQQVVRGDSAAYFCASSPPAGDEQYFGPGTRLTVT.

The chain uses TRBV19 and TRBJ1-1; TRBD1 matches at 8 bases. Unmatched junction bases numbered 10, after V lost 4 bases and J lost 0 bases. Germline V gene data show CDR1 as LNHDA and CDR2 as SQIVND (reference sequence). The CDR3 length is 17 residues. In nucleotides, the CDR3 is TGTGCCAGTAGTAGGCAGGGGGCCTCGTTAATGAACACTGAAGCTTTCTTT. Residues: CASSRQGASLMNTEAFF.

Written as DNA, the CDR3 is TGTGCCAGCAGGCTCTCTGGGGCCAACGTCCTGACTTTC. As protein: CASRLSGANVLTF. The chain joins TRBV27 to TRBJ2-6; no clear D gene. V gave up 6 bases and J gave up 0 bases, with 3 bases separating them. The CDR3 has 13 amino acids. Germline CDR1 is MNHEY and CDR2 is SMNVEV (reference sequence).

The gene calls are TRBV6-5 and TRBJ1-1; no clear D gene. The germline V gene encodes CDR1 MNHEY and CDR2 SVGAGI. The V and J ends lost 4 bases and 0 bases respectively, with 6 bases between them. CDR3 length: 13 residues. The CDR3 DNA sequence: TGTGCCAGCAGTTTTATAATGAACACTGAAGCTTTCTTT. Its translation: CASSFIMNTEAFF.

The chain couples TRBV24-1 to TRBJ2-2; the D gene is possibly TRBD2 (6 bases). Germline V CDR1 and CDR2: KGHDR, SFDVKD. Trimming cost V 0 bases and J 0 bases, with 16 bases left between them. The CDR3 extends over 19 amino acids. DNA for the CDR3: TGTGCCACCAGTGATTTGATTCCGGGGGTCGCCCCGAACACCGGGGAGCTGTTTTTT. The encoded protein is CATSDLIPGVAPNTGELFF.

This clone has a single count. The chain joins TRBV28 to TRBJ1-2; D possibly corresponds to TRBD1 (6 bases). V lost 10 bases and J 7 bases, leaving 19 bases between the germline ends. Germline V CDR1 and CDR2: MDHEN, SYDVKM. The CDR3 has 13 amino acids. The CDR3 sequence: CATPRRGMFGYTF. The CDR3 nucleotides read TGTGCCACCCCTAGGAGGGGGATGTTTGGCTACACCTTC.

CDR3: CASLEGNTEAFF. The CDR3 nucleotides are TGTGCCAGCCTTGAGGGGAACACTGAAGCTTTCTTT. The chain employs TRBV28 and TRBJ1-1, with unresolved D. V was pared by 8 bases and J by 1 base, with 8 bases between. Germline V gene lookup returns CDR1 MDHEN and CDR2 SYDVKM. This CDR3 contains 12 residues.

The chain couples TRBV11-2 to TRBJ1-3, with D possibly TRBD1 on 6 matching bases. Germline lookup yields CDR1 SGHAT and CDR2 FQNNGV. The CDR3 is 14 residues long. V was shortened by 5 bases and J by 3 bases, with 11 bases between the two germline ends. CDR3 protein: CASSVDRFGNTIYF. The CDR3 bases are TGTGCCAGCAGCGTCGACAGGTTTGGAAACACCATATATTTT.

This rearrangement joins TRBV7-8 to TRBJ1-5; D perhaps matches TRBD1 (5 bases). Germline V lookup: CDR1 SGHVS, CDR2 FQNEAQ. The CDR3 loop spans 17 amino acids. Trimming removed 6 bases from V and 4 bases from J, with 22 bases in between. The CDR3 loop reads CASSRGGGGGRNQPQHF. The CDR3 nucleotides read TGTGCCAGCAGTCGTGGGGGGGGAGGAGGGCGTAATCAGCCCCAGCATTTT.